The table lists the clone carrying this TCR beta chain with a count of one. The identical CDR3 is also encoded by other nucleotide sequences in the sample. Original processing methods: Reference gene primer amplification in the assay estimated nucleated cell counts. Profiled with immunoSEQ multiplex PCR; TCRdb holds only in-frame clones, not every one. V, J and clone size are taken as reported in that table, and D and trimming were inferred from the DNA itself. The sample has fewer than 250,000 clones; roughly four fifths are singletons. Losses at the gene ends were 2 bases for V and 1 base for J; bases not matched to a gene: 0. This CDR3 contains 15 residues. Looked up from germline, CDR1 is SGHDT and CDR2 is YYEEEE. This record comes from a study of blood T cell repertoires in COVID-19. Study details: PBMCs, B-cell-depleted T cells, or T cells provided the cDNA or gDNA that made up the material.

Participants' reported clinical history set cohort assignment. A COVID-19 case had been met by exposed participants during the 2 weeks before study entry. The clonotype comes from a woman between 50 and 59 years old who had been exposed to COVID-19. Material: PBMCs or T cells enriched from blood (not recorded which). The chain carries TRBV5-6 and TRBJ2-2, with TRBD2 matching over 9 bases. The CDR3 sequence: CASSLAGGNTGELFF. The CDR3 DNA follows: TGTGCCAGCAGCTTAGCGGGGGGGAACACCGGGGAGCTGTTTTTT.